This T cell receptor beta chain derives from a study of patients and donors after allogeneic stem cell transplantation. This clonotype was detected a few times. Between the trimmed V and J ends, which lost 0 bases and 8 bases, there was a span of 13 bases. Germline V gene lookup returns CDR1 LGHNA and CDR2 YSLEER. The CDR3 is made up of 15 amino acids. TCRdb independently ran MiXCR on the RT-PCR reads; one entry per CDR3 protein. The sample has some 150,000 distinct CDR3 sequences; approximately 40% are singletons. The TCR sequence derives from a human donor who was either an allogeneic HSCT recipient or a stem cell or donor lymphocyte infusion donor (not recorded which). It is not recorded whose cells these are; they may come from a transplant donor. The chain combines TRBV4-3 with TRBJ1-4; perhaps TRBD1 as D (5 bases). The source material was blood, either unsorted or a sorted T cell fraction (not recorded which). The DNA for the CDR3 is TGCGCCAGCAGCCAAGAGGCGACAGCCGTAGAAAAACTGTTTTTT. Amino acids: CASSQEATAVEKLFF.